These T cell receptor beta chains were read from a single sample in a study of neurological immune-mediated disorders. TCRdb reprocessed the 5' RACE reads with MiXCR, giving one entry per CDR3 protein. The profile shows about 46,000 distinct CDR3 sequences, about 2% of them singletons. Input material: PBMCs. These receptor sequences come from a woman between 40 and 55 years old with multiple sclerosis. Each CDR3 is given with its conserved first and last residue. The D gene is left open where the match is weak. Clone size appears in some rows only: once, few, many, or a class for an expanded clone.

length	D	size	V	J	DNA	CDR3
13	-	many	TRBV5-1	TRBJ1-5	TGCGCCAGCAGCTTAGTCCCGGATCAGCCCCAGCATTTT	CASSLVPDQPQHF
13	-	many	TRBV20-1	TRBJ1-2	TGCAGTGCTATAGTTACAGGAAAATATGGCTACACCTTC	CSAIVTGKYGYTF
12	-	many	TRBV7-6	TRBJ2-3	TGTGCCAGCAGCCTTCCCTCCCATACGCAGTATTTT	CASSLPSHTQYF
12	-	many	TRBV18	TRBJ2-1	TGTGCCAGCTCACCACGATACAATGAGCAGTTCTTC	CASSPRYNEQFF
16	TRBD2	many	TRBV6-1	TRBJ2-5	TGTGCCAGCAGTGAGTTGGGCGGGGGGGCCAGAGAGACCCAGTACTTC	CASSELGGGARETQYF
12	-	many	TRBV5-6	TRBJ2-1	TGTGCCAGCAGCTTGGGGCGCAATGAGCAGTTCTTC	CASSLGRNEQFF
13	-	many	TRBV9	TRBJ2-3	TGTGCCAGCGGCCCCGAAGGTGCAGATACGCAGTATTTT	CASGPEGADTQYF
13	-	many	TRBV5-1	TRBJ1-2	TGCGCCAGCAGCTTACAGTGGAACTATGGCTACACCTTC	CASSLQWNYGYTF
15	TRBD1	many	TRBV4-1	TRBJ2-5	TGCGCCAGCAGCCAAGCTGCCAGGGGGCGAGAGACCCAGTACTTC	CASSQAARGRETQYF
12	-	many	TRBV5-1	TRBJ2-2	TGCGCCAGCAGCTCCCCGAACGGGGAGCTGTTTTTT	CASSSPNGELFF
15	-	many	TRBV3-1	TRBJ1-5	TGTGCCAGCAGCCAAAACAAGGCGGGCAATCAGCCCCAGCATTTT	CASSQNKAGNQPQHF
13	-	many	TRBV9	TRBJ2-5	TGTGCCAGCAGTATGCGGGGCCAAGAGACCCAGTACTTC	CASSMRGQETQYF
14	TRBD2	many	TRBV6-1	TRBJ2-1	TGTGCCAGCCTCCGGGGGGGATTGGACAATGAGCAGTTCTTC	CASLRGGLDNEQFF
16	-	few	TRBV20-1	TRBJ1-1	TGCAGTGCTAGAGAAGGATGGGTAGGAGTATGGACTGAAGCTTTCTTT	CSAREGWVGVWTEAFF
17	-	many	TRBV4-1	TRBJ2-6	TGCGCCAGCAGAGGGACGGTGATCTACTCTGGGGCCAACGTCCTGACTTTC	CASRGTVIYSGANVLTF
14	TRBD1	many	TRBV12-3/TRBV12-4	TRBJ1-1	TGTGCCAGCAGAAGGACAGGGGGCGCCGGTGAAGCTTTCTTT	CASRRTGGAGEAFF
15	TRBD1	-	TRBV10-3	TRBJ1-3	TGTGCCATCAGTGAGGACAGGGTCTCTGGAAAAAACATATATTTT	CAISEDRVSGKNIYF
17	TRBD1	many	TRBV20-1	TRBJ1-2	TGCAGTGCTAGTATCACAGGGGATCCAAATTTTAACTATGGCTACACCTTC	CSASITGDPNFNYGYTF